The 11 T cell receptor beta chains below come from one sample, sequenced in a study of Ad26.COV2.S vaccination and SARS-CoV-2 variants. The data were produced by immunoSEQ multiplex PCR, yet TCRdb's version contains in-frame clones alone and is incomplete. The data show some 340,000 clones, around four fifths seen once. Documented treatment: about 20 received Ad26.COV2.S at low or high dose, single or two shots; about 5 received placebo; per-sample allocation not given. Samples were taken on day 63 after the first vaccine or placebo injection. Material: peripheral blood, obtained in a trial of Ad26.COV2.S vaccine versus placebo. The receptors were sampled from a person aged 18-65 years who received the Ad26.COV2.S COVID-19 vaccine or a placebo.

The chain couples TRBV30 to TRBJ1-6; D gene ambiguous. With 8 bases removed from V and 2 bases from J, the gap between germline ends came to 13 bases. This CDR3 has 14 residues. Germline V lookup: CDR1 GTSNPN, CDR2 SVGIG (reference sequence). Here the CDR3 reads CAQGRTAYNSPLHF. CDR3 in DNA: TGTGCCCAAGGGCGGACGGCCTATAATTCACCCCTCCACTTT. Full variable domain (rest looked up from reference TRBV30 and TRBJ1-6): SQTIHQWPATLVQPVGSPLSLECTVEGTSNPNLYWYRQAAGRGLQLLFYSVGIGQISSEVPQNLSASRPQDRQFILSSKKLLLSDSGFYLCAQGRTAYNSPLHFGNGTRLTVT.

The genes are TRBV14 and TRBJ1-1; 8 bases agree with TRBD1. The length of the CDR3 is 13 residues. Losses at the gene ends were 1 base for V and 11 bases for J; bases not matched to a gene: 6. The germline V gene encodes CDR1 SGHDN and CDR2 FVKESK. The CDR3 sequence: CASSQGQGIWAFF. The CDR3 DNA follows: TGTGCCAGCAGCCAAGGACAGGGGATTTGGGCTTTCTTT.

This sequence joins TRBV19 and TRBJ1-1; TRBD1 aligns across 7 bases. The CDR3 has 16 residues. The V gene's germline CDR1 is LNHDA and CDR2 SQIVND (reference sequence). After removal of 4 bases from V and 0 bases from J, the junction contained 8 bases not matched to a gene. The CDR3 sequence is CASSTTDRRMNTEAFF. CDR3 nucleotide sequence: TGTGCCAGTAGTACCACGGACAGGCGCATGAACACTGAAGCTTTCTTT.

This clone was counted a few times. The chain is built from TRBV2 and TRBJ1-4; TRBD1 might be the D (5 bases). CDR3 length equals 12 residues. The germline V gene has CDR1 SNHLY and CDR2 FYNNEI. Trimming shortened V by 2 bases and J by 8 bases, and 6 bases separated the two germline ends. The CDR3 region is CASSEWGEKLFF. The CDR3 DNA sequence: TGTGCCAGCAGTGAATGGGGGGAAAAACTGTTTTTT. Full variable domain (missing parts from reference TRBV2 and TRBJ1-4): EPEVTQTPSHQVTQMGQEVILRCVPISNHLYFYWYRQILGQKVEFLVSFYNNEISEKSEIFDDQFSVERPDGSNFTLKIRSTKLEDSAMYFCASSEWGEKLFFGSGTQLSVL.

The genes are TRBV3-1 (or the pseudogene TRBV3-2) and TRBJ1-3; D not certain. CDR1 and CDR2 from the germline V gene are LGHDT and YNNKEL (reference sequence). V was pared by 1 base and J by 0 bases, with 7 bases between. CDR3 length: 15 residues. CDR3 residues: CASSQGGFSGNTIYF. In DNA form, the CDR3 reads TGTGCCAGCAGCCAAGGCGGGTTCTCTGGAAACACCATATATTTT.

This chain uses TRBV10-3 with TRBJ2-6; TRBD1 matches 11 bases. The CDR3 sequence is 19 residues long. V gave up 0 bases and J gave up 0 bases; unmatched junction bases: 4. Germline V gene data show CDR1 as ENHRY and CDR2 as SYGVKD. The CDR3, as DNA: TGTGCCATCAGTGAGTCGAGGGGACAGGGGGGCTCTGGGGCCAACGTCCTGACTTTC. Protein: CAISESRGQGGSGANVLTF.

The V gene is TRBV14, the J gene TRBJ2-5; D gene uncertain. The germline gives CDR1 SGHDN, CDR2 FVKESK. The CDR3 runs 11 residues. V lost 4 bases, J lost 6 bases, and 6 bases lay in between. The CDR3 here is CASSLGKTQYF. In nucleotides, the CDR3 is TGTGCCAGCAGCCTTGGAAAGACCCAGTACTTC.

The table lists this clone with a count of one. The chain links TRBV5-4 to TRBJ2-3; D possibly uses TRBD1 or TRBD2 (5 bases each). V dropped 0 bases and J dropped 2 bases, with 10 bases sitting between them. Germline values: CDR1 SGHNT, CDR2 YYREEE (reference sequence). The CDR3 totals 15 residues. The DNA of the CDR3 is TGTGCCAGCAGCTTGGAGGGACCCTTCACAGATACGCAGTATTTT. As protein: CASSLEGPFTDTQYF. Together with reference TRBV5-4 and TRBJ2-3, the CDR3 gives the full variable domain: ETGVTQSPTHLIKTRGQQVTLRCSSQSGHNTVSWYQQALGQGPQFIFQYYREEENGRGNFPPRFSGLQFPNYSSELNVNALELDDSALYLCASSLEGPFTDTQYFGPGTRLTVL.

This chain connects TRBV19 to TRBJ1-2; D is ambiguous. This CDR3 region has 13 residues. The germline V gene has CDR1 LNHDA and CDR2 SQIVND (reference sequence). V was pared by 4 bases and J by 8 bases, with 14 bases between. CDR3: CASSTGPFEGYTF. The DNA for the CDR3 is TGTGCCAGTAGTACCGGGCCGTTTGAGGGCTACACCTTC.

The V gene is TRBV14, the J gene TRBJ2-5; the match to TRBD2 covers 12 bases. The V and J ends lost 4 bases and 1 base, in that order; junction bases with no gene match: 10. The length of the CDR3 is 18 residues. Germline CDR1 reads SGHDN; CDR2 reads FVKESK. CDR3 residues: CASSPGLAGTPTQETQYF. CDR3 nucleotide sequence: TGTGCCAGCAGCCCCGGACTAGCGGGGACCCCGACCCAAGAGACCCAGTACTTC.

The chain couples TRBV5-6 to TRBJ1-4; 8 bases map to TRBD1. The CDR3 contains 14 residues. V shed 0 bases, J shed 6 bases, and the junction held 1 base outside the gene matches. Germline-derived CDR1 and CDR2 are SGHDT and YYEEEE. Here the CDR3 DNA reads TGTGCCAGCAGCTTGGTACAGGGGGATGAAAAACTGTTTTTT. The encoded protein is CASSLVQGDEKLFF. The entire variable domain, with the rest obtained from reference TRBV5-6 and TRBJ1-4, is as follows: DAGVTQSPTHLIKTRGQQVTLRCSPKSGHDTVSWYQQALGQGPQFIFQYYEEEERQRGNFPDRFSGHQFPNYSSELNVNALLLGDSALYLCASSLVQGDEKLFFGSGTQLSVL.